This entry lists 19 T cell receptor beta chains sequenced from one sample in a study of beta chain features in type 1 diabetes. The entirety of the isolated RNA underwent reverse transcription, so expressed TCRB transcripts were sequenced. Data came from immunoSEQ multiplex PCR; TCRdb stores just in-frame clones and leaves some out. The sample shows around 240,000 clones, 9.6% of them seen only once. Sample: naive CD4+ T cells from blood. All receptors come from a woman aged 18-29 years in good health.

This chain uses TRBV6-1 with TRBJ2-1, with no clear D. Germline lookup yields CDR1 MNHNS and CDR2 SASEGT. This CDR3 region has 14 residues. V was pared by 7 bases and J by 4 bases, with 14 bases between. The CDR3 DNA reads TGTGCCAGCAACGTCCACCCACGGTACAATGAGCAGTTCTTC. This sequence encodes CASNVHPRYNEQFF.

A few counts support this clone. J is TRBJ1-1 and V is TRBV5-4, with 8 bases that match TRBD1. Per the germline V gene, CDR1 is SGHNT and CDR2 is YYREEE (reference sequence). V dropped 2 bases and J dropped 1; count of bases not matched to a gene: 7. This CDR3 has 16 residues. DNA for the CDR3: TGTGCCAGCAGCTTCTTTCAGGGGGCTAAGAACACTGAAGCTTTCTTT. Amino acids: CASSFFQGAKNTEAFF.

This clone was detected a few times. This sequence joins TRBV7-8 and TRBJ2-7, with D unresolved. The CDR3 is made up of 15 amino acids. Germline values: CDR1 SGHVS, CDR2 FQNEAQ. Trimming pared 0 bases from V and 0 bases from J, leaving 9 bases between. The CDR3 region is CASSLAAGYSYEQYF. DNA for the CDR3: TGTGCCAGCAGCTTAGCGGCAGGATACTCCTACGAGCAGTACTTC.

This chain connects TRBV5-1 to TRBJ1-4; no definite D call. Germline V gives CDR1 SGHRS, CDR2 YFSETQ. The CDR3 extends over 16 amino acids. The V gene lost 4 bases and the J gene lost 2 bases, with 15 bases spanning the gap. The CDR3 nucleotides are TGCGCCAGCAGCCCCGGGTCCTCGGGGACTAATGAAAAACTGTTTTTT. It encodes CASSPGSSGTNEKLFF.

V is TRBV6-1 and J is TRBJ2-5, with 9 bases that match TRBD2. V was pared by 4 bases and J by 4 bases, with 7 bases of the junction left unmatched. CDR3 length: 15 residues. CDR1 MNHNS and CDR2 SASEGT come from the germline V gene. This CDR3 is CASSGGLAGAETQYF. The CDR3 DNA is TGTGCCAGCAGTGGGGGTTTAGCGGGAGCAGAGACCCAGTACTTC.

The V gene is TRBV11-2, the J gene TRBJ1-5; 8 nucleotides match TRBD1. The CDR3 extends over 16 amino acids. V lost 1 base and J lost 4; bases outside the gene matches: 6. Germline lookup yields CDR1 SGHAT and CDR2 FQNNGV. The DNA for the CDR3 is TGTGCCAGCAGCTTAGCCCCCGGGACAGGTAATCAGCCCCAGCATTTT. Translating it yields CASSLAPGTGNQPQHF.

The CDR3 DNA reads as TGTGCCAGCAGTGGAAACAGGGACCAGCCCCAGCATTTT. It codes for CASSGNRDQPQHF. The chain links TRBV6-1 to TRBJ1-5; possible D gene TRBD1, 6 bases. The CDR3 has 13 residues. CDR1 and CDR2 from the germline V gene are MNHNS and SASEGT. Trimming pared 4 bases from V and 7 bases from J, leaving 11 bases between.

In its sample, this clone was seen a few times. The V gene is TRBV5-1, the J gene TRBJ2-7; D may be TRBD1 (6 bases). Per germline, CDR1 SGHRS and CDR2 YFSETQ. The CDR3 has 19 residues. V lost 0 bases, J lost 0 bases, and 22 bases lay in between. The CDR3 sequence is CASSLEDSSDTGSSYEQYF. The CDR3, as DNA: TGCGCCAGCAGCTTGGAGGACAGTTCCGATACTGGGAGCTCCTACGAGCAGTACTTC.

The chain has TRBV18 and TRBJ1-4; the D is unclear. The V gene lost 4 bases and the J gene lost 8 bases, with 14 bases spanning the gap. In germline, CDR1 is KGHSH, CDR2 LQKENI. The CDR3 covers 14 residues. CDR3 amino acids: CASSQAGSPEKLFF. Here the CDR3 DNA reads TGTGCCAGCTCACAGGCGGGATCGCCGGAAAAACTGTTTTTT.

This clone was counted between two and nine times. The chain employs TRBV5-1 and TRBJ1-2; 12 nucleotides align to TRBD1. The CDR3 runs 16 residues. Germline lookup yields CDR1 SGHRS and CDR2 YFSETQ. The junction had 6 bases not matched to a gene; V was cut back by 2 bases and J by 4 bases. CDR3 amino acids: CASSFAGTGGGYGYTF. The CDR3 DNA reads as TGCGCCAGCAGCTTCGCCGGGACAGGGGGCGGCTATGGCTACACCTTC.

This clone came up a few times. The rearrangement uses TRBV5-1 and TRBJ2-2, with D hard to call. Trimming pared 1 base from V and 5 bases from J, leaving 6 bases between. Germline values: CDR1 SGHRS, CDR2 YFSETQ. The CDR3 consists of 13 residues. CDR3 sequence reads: CASSLTETGELFF. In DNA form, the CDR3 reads TGCGCCAGCAGCTTGACTGAGACCGGGGAGCTGTTTTTT.

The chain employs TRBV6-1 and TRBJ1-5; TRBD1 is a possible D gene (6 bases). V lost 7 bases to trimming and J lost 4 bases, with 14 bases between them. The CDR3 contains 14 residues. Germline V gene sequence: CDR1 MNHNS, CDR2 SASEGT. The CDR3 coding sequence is TGTGCCAGCACAGGAGGGGGAGGGAATCAGCCCCAGCATTTT. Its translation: CASTGGGGNQPQHF.

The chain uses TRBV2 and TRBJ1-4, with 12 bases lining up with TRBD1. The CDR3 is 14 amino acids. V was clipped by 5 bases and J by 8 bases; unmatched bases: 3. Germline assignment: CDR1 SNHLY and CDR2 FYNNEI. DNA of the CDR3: TGTGCCAGCAGTTGGGACAGGGGGCGAGAAAAACTGTTTTTT. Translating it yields CASSWDRGREKLFF.

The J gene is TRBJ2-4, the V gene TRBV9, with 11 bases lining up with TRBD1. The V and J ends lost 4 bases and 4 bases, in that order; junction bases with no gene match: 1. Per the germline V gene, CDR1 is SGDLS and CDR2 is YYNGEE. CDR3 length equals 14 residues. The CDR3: CASSRDRGKNIQYF. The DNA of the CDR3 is TGTGCCAGCAGCCGGGACAGGGGGAAAAACATTCAGTACTTC.

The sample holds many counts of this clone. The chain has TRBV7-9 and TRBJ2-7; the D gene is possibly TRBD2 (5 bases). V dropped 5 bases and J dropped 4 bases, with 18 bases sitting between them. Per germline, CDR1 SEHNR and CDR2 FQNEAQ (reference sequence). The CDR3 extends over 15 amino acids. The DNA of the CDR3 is TGTGCCAGCAGCCCACGGCGGGCTAGAAATTACGAGCAGTACTTC. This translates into CASSPRRARNYEQYF.

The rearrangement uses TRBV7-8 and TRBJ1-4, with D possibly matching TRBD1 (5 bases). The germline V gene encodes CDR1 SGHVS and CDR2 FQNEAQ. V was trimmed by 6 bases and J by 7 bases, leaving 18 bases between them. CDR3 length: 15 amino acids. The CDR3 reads CASRPWGGSFEKLFF. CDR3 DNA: TGTGCCAGCAGGCCCTGGGGGGGAAGTTTTGAAAAACTGTTTTTT.

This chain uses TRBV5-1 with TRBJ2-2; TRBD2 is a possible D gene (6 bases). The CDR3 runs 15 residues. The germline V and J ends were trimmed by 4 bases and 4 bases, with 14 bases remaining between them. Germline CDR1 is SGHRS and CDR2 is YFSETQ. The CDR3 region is CASSTSPYPTGELFF. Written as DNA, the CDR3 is TGCGCCAGCAGCACTAGCCCCTACCCCACCGGGGAGCTGTTTTTT.

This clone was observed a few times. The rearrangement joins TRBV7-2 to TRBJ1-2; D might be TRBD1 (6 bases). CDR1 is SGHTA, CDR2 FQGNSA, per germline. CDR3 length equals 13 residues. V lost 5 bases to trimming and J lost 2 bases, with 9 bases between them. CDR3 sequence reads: CASSPDRNYGYTF. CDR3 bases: TGTGCCAGCAGCCCGGACAGAAACTATGGCTACACCTTC. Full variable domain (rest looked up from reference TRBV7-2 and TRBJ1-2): GAGVSQSPSNKVTEKGKDVELRCDPISGHTALYWYRQSLGQGLEFLIYFQGNSAPDKSGLPSDRFSAERTGGSVSTLTIQRTQQEDSAVYLCASSPDRNYGYTFGSGTRLTVV.

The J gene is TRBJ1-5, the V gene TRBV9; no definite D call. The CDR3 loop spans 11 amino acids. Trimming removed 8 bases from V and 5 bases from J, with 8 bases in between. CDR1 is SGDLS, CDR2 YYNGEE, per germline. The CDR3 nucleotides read TGTGCCAGTTACGGGGATCAGCCCCAGCATTTT. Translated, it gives CASYGDQPQHF.